This T cell receptor beta chain was documented in a study of cytomegalovirus exposure and HLA in healthy donors. Broader study findings: It was found in a later analysis that first-cohort TCR clusters tended to co-occur in the 120 validation repertoires.

This CDR3 region has 15 residues. From germline, CDR1 is SGHRS and CDR2 YFSETQ. V dropped 4 bases and J dropped 0 bases, with 12 bases sitting between them. Sequencing used immunoSEQ multiplex PCR; TCRdb keeps in-frame clones, though not all of them. Among approximately 150,000 clones listed, 75% to 95% were seen once. On this clone: Its antigen is undetermined.

These donors were members of the roughly 130-subject validation cohort, a group separate from the roughly 670-subject first cohort. The sequence derives from a woman younger than 30 in good health and CMV-seropositive. This sequence joins TRBV5-1 and TRBJ2-3; D may be TRBD2 (5 bases). The sequenced sample was PBMCs. CDR3 sequence reads: CASSPLSGSTDTQYF. The CDR3 region has the DNA TGCGCCAGCAGCCCACTCTCGGGAAGCACAGATACGCAGTATTTT.